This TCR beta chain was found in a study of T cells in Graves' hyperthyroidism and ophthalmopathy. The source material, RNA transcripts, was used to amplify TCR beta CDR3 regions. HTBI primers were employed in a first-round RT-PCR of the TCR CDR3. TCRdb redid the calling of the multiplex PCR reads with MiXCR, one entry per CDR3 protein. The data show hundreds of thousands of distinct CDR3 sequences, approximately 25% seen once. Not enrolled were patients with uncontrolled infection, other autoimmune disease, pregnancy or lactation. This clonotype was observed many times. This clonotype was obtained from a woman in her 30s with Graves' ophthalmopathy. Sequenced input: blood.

The CDR3 loop is CSAWTAHNQPQHF. The CDR3, as DNA: TGCAGTGCTTGGACAGCTCACAATCAGCCCCAGCATTTT. J is TRBJ1-5 and V is TRBV20-1; tentatively, D is TRBD1 (6 bases). Germline lookup yields CDR1 DFQATT and CDR2 SNEGSKA (reference sequence). V was pared by 5 bases and J by 3 bases, with 11 bases between. The CDR3 is made up of 13 amino acids.